Listed below are T cell receptor beta chains from one sample, sequenced in a study of cytomegalovirus exposure and HLA in healthy donors. TCRdb keeps only in-frame clones here, not all; method: immunoSEQ multiplex PCR. This sample has 110,000 to 150,000 clones, with about 76% found just once. Sample: PBMCs. The receptors stem from a female donor in good health and CMV-seronegative. The conserved cysteine and the conserved F or W are not part of the CDR3 here. Rows may omit the clone size; those that give it use once, few, many or a size class.

CDR3	length	size	V	J
ASSPVEGGEQF	11	NA	TRBV18	TRBJ2-1
AWTGTGLTDTQY	12	NA	TRBV30	TRBJ2-3
ASGAGIYEQY	10	NA	TRBV7-9	TRBJ2-7
ASSSRQMDRDLTGELF	16	NA	TRBV7-8	TRBJ2-2
ASSPSVQETQY	11	NA	TRBV7-2	TRBJ2-5
ASSRVYRTDTQY	12	NA	TRBV7-2	TRBJ2-3
ASSHGTPNVEQY	12	once	TRBV27	TRBJ2-7
ASSLLQGTGDGYT	13	NA	TRBV18	TRBJ1-2
ASSLQVAGYT	10	NA	TRBV7-3	TRBJ1-2
ASRATEFYSNQPQH	14	NA	TRBV19	TRBJ1-5
ASSSGAGVPDTQY	13	NA	TRBV6-6	TRBJ2-3
ASSRRQGDEKLF	12	few	TRBV25-1	TRBJ1-4
SVEPTGGRGPTDTQY	15	NA	TRBV29-1	TRBJ2-3
ASSWGRGTNEKLF	13	NA	TRBV7-9	TRBJ1-4
ATSRDNGDTQY	11	NA	TRBV15	TRBJ2-3
ASTSGGTPYNEQF	13	NA	TRBV9	TRBJ2-1
ASAGGETQY	9	NA	TRBV7-9	TRBJ2-5
ASSSPPGDTQY	11	NA	TRBV5-4	TRBJ2-3
ASRPGLASEQY	11	NA	TRBV5-6	TRBJ2-7
ASSLIPDSPNTQY	13	NA	TRBV7-2	TRBJ2-3
ASSGAGGRYTGELF	14	NA	TRBV19	TRBJ2-2
AWRLAGGNDGQY	12	NA	TRBV30	TRBJ2-5
ASRGRTNEKLF	11	NA	TRBV28	TRBJ1-4
ASSQGRGQPQH	11	NA	TRBV4-3	TRBJ1-5
AISESWRGTGSGNTIY	16	NA	TRBV10-3	TRBJ1-3
ASSQGRLATQY	11	NA	TRBV4-3	TRBJ2-3
SVRTGGNQPQH	11	NA	TRBV29-1	TRBJ1-5
ASSGTGGNTEAF	12	NA	TRBV9	TRBJ1-1
AGILTSISEQF	11	once	TRBV30	TRBJ2-1
ASSLLAGANTGELF	14	NA	TRBV5-1	TRBJ2-2
ASSLWGQGSNEQF	13	NA	TRBV7-2	TRBJ2-1
ASSLGGGTYEQY	12	NA	TRBV5-8	TRBJ2-7
ASSQPSQGAYEQY	13	once	TRBV4-1	TRBJ2-7
ASTETGGVQPQH	12	NA	TRBV6-6	TRBJ1-5
SVVLGSYGYT	10	NA	TRBV29-1	TRBJ1-2
ASSVSPSTSGTDTQY	15	once	TRBV9	TRBJ2-3
ASSVATGMNTGELF	14	NA	TRBV9	TRBJ2-2
ASSSSPGLQETQY	13	NA	TRBV5-4	TRBJ2-5
ASSWTGPTEAF	11	NA	TRBV11-2	TRBJ1-1
ASRPEGLQGDEQF	13	NA	TRBV5-1	TRBJ2-1
ASSLSGRGRGYT	12	NA	TRBV7-3	TRBJ1-2
SVRRVGDEQY	10	NA	TRBV29-1	TRBJ2-7
ASSELGWGGHQPQH	14	NA	TRBV2	TRBJ1-5
ASSLGEASSQETQY	14	NA	TRBV11-3	TRBJ2-5
ARGTAPDRPEYEQY	14	NA	TRBV2	TRBJ2-7
ASSLGLDNEQF	11	NA	TRBV5-1	TRBJ2-1
ASSLVTFNEQF	11	NA	TRBV7-2	TRBJ2-1
ASSLAARDSYEQY	13	NA	TRBV7-8	TRBJ2-7
AALRGGRLAF	10	NA	TRBV9	TRBJ1-1
ASSIRGSDTDTQY	13	NA	TRBV2	TRBJ2-3
ASSLGQGAYSNQPQH	15	NA	TRBV27	TRBJ1-5
ASRDGTSGRPGQF	13	NA	TRBV6-1	TRBJ2-1
ASSVVAGAGTDTQY	14	NA	TRBV9	TRBJ2-3
ASSEALGQGVNEQF	14	NA	TRBV6-1	TRBJ2-1
ASSPPAYEQY	10	few	TRBV18	TRBJ2-7
ASSVAVADSLAYNEQF	16	NA	TRBV9	TRBJ2-1
ASSFSRGGAEAF	12	NA	TRBV28	TRBJ1-1
ASSFLRDRGRDEQF	14	NA	TRBV5-1	TRBJ2-1